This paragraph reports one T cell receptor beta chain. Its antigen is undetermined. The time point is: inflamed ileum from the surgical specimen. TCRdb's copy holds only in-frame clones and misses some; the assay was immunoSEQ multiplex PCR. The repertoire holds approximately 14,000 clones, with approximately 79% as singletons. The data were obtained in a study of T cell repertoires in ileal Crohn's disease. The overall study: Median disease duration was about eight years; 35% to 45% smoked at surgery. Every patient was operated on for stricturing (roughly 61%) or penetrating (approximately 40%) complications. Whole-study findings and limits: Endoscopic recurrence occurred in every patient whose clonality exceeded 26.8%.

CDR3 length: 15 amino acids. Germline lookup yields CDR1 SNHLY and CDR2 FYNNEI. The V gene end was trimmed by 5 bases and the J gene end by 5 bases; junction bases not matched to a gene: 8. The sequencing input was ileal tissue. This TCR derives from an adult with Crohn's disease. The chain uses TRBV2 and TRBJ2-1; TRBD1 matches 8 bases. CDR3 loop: CASSIMGQANNEQFF. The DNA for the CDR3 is TGTGCCAGCAGTATTATGGGACAGGCTAACAATGAGCAGTTCTTC.